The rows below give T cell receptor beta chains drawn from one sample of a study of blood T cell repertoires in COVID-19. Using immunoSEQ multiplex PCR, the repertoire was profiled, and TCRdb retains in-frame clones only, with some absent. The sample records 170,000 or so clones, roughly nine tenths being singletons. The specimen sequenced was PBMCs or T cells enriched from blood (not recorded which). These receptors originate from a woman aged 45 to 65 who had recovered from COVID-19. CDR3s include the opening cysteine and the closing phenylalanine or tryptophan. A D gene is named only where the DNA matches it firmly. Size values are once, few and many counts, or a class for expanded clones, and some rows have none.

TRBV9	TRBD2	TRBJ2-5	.	TGTGCCAGCAGCGTAGGCGGGGGACTAGTGGAGACCCAGTACTTC	CASSVGGGLVETQYF
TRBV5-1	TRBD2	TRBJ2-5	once	TGCGCCAGCAGCTCCGGGGGGGAGACCCAGTACTTC	CASSSGGETQYF
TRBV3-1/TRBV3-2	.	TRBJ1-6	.	TGTGCCAGCAGCCAAGGGGGACTAGGTCATTCACCCCTCCACTTT	CASSQGGLGHSPLHF
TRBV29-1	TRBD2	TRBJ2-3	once	TGCAGCGTGGGGGGGGGAACAGATACGCAGTATTTT	CSVGGGTDTQYF
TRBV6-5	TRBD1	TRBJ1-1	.	TGTGCCAGCATCCCGAACAGGGGTAAAATCACTGAAGCTTTCTTT	CASIPNRGKITEAFF
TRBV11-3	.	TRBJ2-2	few	TGTGCCAGCAGCGCGACAGTCGTAACCGGGGAGCTGTTTTTT	CASSATVVTGELFF
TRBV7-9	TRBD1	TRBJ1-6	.	TGTGCCAGCAGCTTAAAGACAGGGTCCGGCTCACCCCTCCACTTT	CASSLKTGSGSPLHF
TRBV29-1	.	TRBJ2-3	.	TGCAGCGTTGAAGCGGGAGCCACAGATACGCAGTATTTT	CSVEAGATDTQYF
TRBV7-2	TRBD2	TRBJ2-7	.	TGTGCCAGCAGGCCCGGACTAGCGGGAACCTACGAGCAGTACTTC	CASRPGLAGTYEQYF
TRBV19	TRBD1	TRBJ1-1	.	TGTGCCAGTATCCGAACTCCTCAGGTGGGGACAGGGTCTAATATGAACACTGAAGCTTTCTTT	CASIRTPQVGTGSNMNTEAFF
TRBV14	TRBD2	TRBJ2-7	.	TGTGCCAGCAGCCGCGGACTAGCGGGACCCTACGAGCAGTACTTC	CASSRGLAGPYEQYF
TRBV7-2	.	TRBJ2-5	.	TGTGCCAGCAGCTTAGCGGACAGAAACCAAGAGACCCAGTACTTC	CASSLADRNQETQYF
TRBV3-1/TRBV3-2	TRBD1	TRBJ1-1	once	TGTGCCAGCAGCCAAGTCGACAGGGATGAAGCTTTCTTT	CASSQVDRDEAFF
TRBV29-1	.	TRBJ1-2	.	TGCAGCGTCCGACCCGCGGACAGATATGGCTACACCTTC	CSVRPADRYGYTF
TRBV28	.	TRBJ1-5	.	TGTGCCAGCAGTCACGCAATTGGGGGGTCCAATCAGCCCCAGCATTTT	CASSHAIGGSNQPQHF
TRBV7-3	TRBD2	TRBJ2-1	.	TGTGCCAGCAGCTTAGGTCTAGCGGAGTACAATGAGCAGTTCTTC	CASSLGLAEYNEQFF
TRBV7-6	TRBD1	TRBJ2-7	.	TGTGCCAGCAGCTTAGGGGGGGGACAGGGGTCCTACGAGCAGTACTTC	CASSLGGGQGSYEQYF
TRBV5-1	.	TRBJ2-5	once	TGCGCCAGCAGCGCCGGATTTCAGCGAATCGATCAAGAGACCCAGTACTTC	CASSAGFQRIDQETQYF
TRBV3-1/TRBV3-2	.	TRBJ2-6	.	TGTGCCAGCAGCCACCTCCTCGGATGGGGGTTCCGGAGGGATGGGGCCAACGTCCTGACTTTC	CASSHLLGWGFRRDGANVLTF
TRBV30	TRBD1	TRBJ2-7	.	TGTGCCTGGAGTGTACCTCGGACAGGGGCCTTGGGTGAGCAGTACTTC	CAWSVPRTGALGEQYF
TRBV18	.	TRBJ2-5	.	TGTGCCAGCTCATATCAGGGCGTATCCCAGTACTTC	CASSYQGVSQYF
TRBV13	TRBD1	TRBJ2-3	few	TGTGCCAGCAGCTCTGACAGGGCGACCCCGCCGGGCACAGATACGCAGTATTTT	CASSSDRATPPGTDTQYF
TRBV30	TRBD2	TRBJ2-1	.	TGTGCCTGGAGTGTCCCGCGGGAGGGCACCAGGAATGAGCAGTTCTTC	CAWSVPREGTRNEQFF
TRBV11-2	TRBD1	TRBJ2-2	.	TGTGCCAGCAGGGTGACAGGGTCGAACACCGGGGAGCTGTTTTTT	CASRVTGSNTGELFF
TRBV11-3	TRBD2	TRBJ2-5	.	TGTGCCAGCAGCACCCGACTAGCGGGAAAACAAGAGACCCAGTACTTC	CASSTRLAGKQETQYF
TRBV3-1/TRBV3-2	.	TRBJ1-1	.	TGTGCCAGCAGCCTGGGCGTGAACACTGAAGCTTTCTTT	CASSLGVNTEAFF
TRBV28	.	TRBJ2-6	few	TGTGCCAGCATTAAAACAGGTCTCAACACACATTCTGGGGCCAACGTCCTGACTTTC	CASIKTGLNTHSGANVLTF
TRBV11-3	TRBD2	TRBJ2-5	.	TGTGCCAGCAGCTTTGGGCAGTTGGGGGGGGAGACCCAGTACTTC	CASSFGQLGGETQYF
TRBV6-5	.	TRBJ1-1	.	TGTGCCAGCAGTCCCCTCCGGGGGGGAACTGAAGCTTTCTTT	CASSPLRGGTEAFF
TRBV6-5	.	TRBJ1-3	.	TGTGCCACCTCTCAATCGCGGGGGTCTGGAAACACCATATATTTT	CATSQSRGSGNTIYF
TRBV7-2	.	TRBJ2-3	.	TGTGCCAGCAGCTTGCGGCAGAGCACAGATACGCAGTATTTT	CASSLRQSTDTQYF
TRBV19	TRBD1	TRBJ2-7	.	TGTGCCAGTAGTATTCCGGGACAGAGCTACGAGCAGTACTTC	CASSIPGQSYEQYF
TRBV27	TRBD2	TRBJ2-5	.	TGTGCCAGCGGAAAGGCCGGGACTAGCGGGAGTGTGGGGACCCAGTACTTC	CASGKAGTSGSVGTQYF
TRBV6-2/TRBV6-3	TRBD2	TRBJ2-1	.	TGTGCCAGCAGTACTCTCCTAGCGGGGAAGTACAATGAGCAGTTCTTC	CASSTLLAGKYNEQFF
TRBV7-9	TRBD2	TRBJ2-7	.	TGTGCCAGCAGCTTCCGCACTAGCGGGAGGAACGAGCAGTACTTC	CASSFRTSGRNEQYF
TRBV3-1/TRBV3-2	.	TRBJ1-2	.	TGTGCCAGCAGCCAAGACCGGGGACTATATGGCTACACCTTC	CASSQDRGLYGYTF
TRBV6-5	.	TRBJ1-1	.	TGTGCCAGCAGTTACCGACAGAACACTGAAGCTTTCTTT	CASSYRQNTEAFF
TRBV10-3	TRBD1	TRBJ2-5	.	TGTGCCATCAGTGATAGTGCTCAGGGGGCGCGGGAGACCCAGTACTTC	CAISDSAQGARETQYF